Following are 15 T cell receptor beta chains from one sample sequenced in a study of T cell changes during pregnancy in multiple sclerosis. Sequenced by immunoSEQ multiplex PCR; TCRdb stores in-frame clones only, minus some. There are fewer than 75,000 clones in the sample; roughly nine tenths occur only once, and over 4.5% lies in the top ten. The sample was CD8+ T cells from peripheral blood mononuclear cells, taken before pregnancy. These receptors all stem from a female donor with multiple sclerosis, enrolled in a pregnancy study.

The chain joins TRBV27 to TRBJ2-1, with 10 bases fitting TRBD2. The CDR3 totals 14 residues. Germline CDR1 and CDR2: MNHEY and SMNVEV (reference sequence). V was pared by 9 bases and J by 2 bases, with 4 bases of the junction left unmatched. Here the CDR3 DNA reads TGTGCCAGTTCCAGCGGGGGGGCCTACAATGAGCAGTTCTTC. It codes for CASSSGGAYNEQFF.

The CDR3 sequence is CASSQKNGGDNNEQFF. The CDR3 region has the DNA TGCGCCAGCAGCCAAAAAAACGGGGGGGATAACAATGAGCAGTTCTTC. The rearrangement uses TRBV4-1 and TRBJ2-1; 8 nucleotides agree with TRBD2. The CDR3 runs 16 residues. V lost 2 bases and J lost 5; bases outside the gene matches: 8. Germline CDR1 is MGHRA and CDR2 is YSYEKL.

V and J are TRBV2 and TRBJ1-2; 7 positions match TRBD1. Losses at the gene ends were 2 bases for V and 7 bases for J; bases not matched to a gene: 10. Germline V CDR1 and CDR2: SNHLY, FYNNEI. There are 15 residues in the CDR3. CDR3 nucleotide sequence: TGTGCCAGCAGTGAACGGCAACAGGGGAGCGGTGGCTACACCTTC. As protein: CASSERQQGSGGYTF.

The CDR3 DNA is TGTGCCAGCAGTGAAGCGCATCAGGGACAGGAGGTGGGCTATGGCTACACCTTC. It is translated as CASSEAHQGQEVGYGYTF. The rearrangement joins TRBV6-1 to TRBJ1-2; 8 bases fit TRBD1. Germline CDR1 and CDR2: MNHNS and SASEGT. The CDR3 has 18 residues. V was clipped by 0 bases and J by 4 bases; unmatched bases: 13.

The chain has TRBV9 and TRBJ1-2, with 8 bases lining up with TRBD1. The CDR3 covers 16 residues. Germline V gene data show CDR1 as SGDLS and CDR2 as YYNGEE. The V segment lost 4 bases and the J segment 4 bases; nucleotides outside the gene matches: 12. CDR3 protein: CASSSTTGANFYGYTF. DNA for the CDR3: TGTGCCAGCAGCTCTACGACAGGGGCGAACTTCTATGGCTACACCTTC.

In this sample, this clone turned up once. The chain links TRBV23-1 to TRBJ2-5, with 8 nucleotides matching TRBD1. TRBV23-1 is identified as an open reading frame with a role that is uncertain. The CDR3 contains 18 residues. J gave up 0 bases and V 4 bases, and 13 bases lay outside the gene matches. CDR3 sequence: CASSLPGQGNRYQETQYF. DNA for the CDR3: TGCGCCAGCAGTCTGCCAGGACAGGGTAATCGGTACCAAGAGACCCAGTACTTC.

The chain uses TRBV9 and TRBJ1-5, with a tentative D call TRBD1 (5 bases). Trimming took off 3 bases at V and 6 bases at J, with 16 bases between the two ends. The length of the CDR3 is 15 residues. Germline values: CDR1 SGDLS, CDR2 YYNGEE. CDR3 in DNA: TGTGCCAGCAGCGACCAGGGCGGGGTAGGTCAGCCCCAGCATTTT. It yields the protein CASSDQGGVGQPQHF.

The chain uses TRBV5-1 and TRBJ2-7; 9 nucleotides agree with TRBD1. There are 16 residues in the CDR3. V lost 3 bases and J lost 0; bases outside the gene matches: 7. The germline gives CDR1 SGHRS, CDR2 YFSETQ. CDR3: CASSSPGTGNSYEQYF. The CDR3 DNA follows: TGCGCCAGCAGCTCGCCTGGGACAGGGAACTCCTACGAGCAGTACTTC.

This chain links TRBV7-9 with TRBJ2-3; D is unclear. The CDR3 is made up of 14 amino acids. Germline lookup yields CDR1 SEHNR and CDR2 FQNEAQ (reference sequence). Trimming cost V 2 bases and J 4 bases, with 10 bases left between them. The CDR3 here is CASSLLARADTQYF. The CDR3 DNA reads TGTGCCAGCAGCTTATTGGCCCGGGCAGATACGCAGTATTTT.

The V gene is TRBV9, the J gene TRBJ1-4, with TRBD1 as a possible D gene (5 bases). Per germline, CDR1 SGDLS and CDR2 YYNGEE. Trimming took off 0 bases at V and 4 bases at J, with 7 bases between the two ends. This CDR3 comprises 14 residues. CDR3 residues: CASSVAGGNEKLFF. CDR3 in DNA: TGTGCCAGCAGCGTAGCGGGGGGTAATGAAAAACTGTTTTTT.

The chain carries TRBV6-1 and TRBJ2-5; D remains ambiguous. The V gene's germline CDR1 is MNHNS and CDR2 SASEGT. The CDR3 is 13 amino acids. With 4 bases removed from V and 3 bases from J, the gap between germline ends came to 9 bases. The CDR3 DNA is TGTGCCAGCAGTGGTCTGGCAGAAGAGACCCAGTACTTC. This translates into CASSGLAEETQYF.

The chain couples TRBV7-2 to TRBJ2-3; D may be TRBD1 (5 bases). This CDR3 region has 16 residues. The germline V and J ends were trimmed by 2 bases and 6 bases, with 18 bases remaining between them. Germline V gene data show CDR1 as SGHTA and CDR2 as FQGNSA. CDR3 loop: CASSLWFGLPGDTQYF. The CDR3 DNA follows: TGTGCCAGCAGCTTATGGTTCGGGCTACCAGGGGATACGCAGTATTTT.

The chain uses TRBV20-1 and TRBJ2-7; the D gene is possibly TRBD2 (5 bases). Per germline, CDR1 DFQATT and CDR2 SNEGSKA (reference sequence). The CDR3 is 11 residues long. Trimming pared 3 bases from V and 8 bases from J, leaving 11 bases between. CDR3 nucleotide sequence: TGCAGTGCTAGTGATGCGGGCCAGCAGTACTTC. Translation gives CSASDAGQQYF.

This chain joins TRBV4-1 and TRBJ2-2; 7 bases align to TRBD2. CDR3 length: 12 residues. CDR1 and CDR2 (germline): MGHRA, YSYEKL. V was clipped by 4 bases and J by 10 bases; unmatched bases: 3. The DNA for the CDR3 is TGCGCCAGCAGCCCCGCGGGGGAGGAGCTGTTTTTT. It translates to CASSPAGEELFF.

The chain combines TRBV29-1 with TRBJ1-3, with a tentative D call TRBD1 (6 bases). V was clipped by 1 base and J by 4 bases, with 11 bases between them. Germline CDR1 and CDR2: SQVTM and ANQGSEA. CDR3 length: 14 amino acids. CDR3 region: CSVEVGGSGNTIYF. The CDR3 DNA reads TGCAGCGTTGAAGTTGGGGGCTCAGGAAACACCATATATTTT.